This is a list of T cell receptor beta chains from one sample in a study of blood T cell repertoires in COVID-19. TCRdb keeps only in-frame clones here, not all; method: immunoSEQ multiplex PCR. The top ten clones hold approximately 18% of a sample with some 170,000 clones, around 80% of them seen once. The material sequenced was peripheral blood. The receptor source for this set is a woman aged 80 or older with acute or convalescent COVID-19. The CDR3 runs from the conserved cysteine through the conserved F or W. A D gene is named only where the DNA matches it firmly. Size is stated for part of the rows, as once, few or many counts, or as a class when the clone is expanded.

clone size: NA
D gene: NA
V gene: TRBV7-2
J gene: TRBJ2-7
CDR3 protein: CASSLGTGEQYF
CDR3 DNA: TGTGCCAGCAGCTTGGGGACTGGAGAGCAGTACTTC

clone size: NA
D gene: NA
V gene: TRBV29-1
J gene: TRBJ1-2
CDR3 protein: CSVGAGTDNYGYTF
CDR3 DNA: TGCAGCGTTGGAGCGGGAACAGATAACTATGGCTACACCTTC

clone size: NA
D gene: TRBD1
V gene: TRBV10-3
J gene: TRBJ2-2
CDR3 protein: CAISERGTENTGELFF
CDR3 DNA: TGTGCCATCAGTGAGCGAGGGACAGAAAACACCGGGGAGCTGTTTTTT

clone size: NA
D gene: TRBD1
V gene: TRBV5-1
J gene: TRBJ1-1
CDR3 protein: CASSLTGTGGTNTEAFF
CDR3 DNA: TGCGCCAGCAGCTTGACCGGGACAGGGGGCACCAACACTGAAGCTTTCTTT

clone size: NA
D gene: TRBD2
V gene: TRBV4-2
J gene: TRBJ2-3
CDR3 protein: CASSQERASGGRDTQYF
CDR3 DNA: TGTGCCAGCAGCCAAGAGAGGGCTAGCGGGGGGAGGGATACGCAGTATTTT

clone size: NA
D gene: NA
V gene: TRBV30
J gene: TRBJ1-5
CDR3 protein: CAWSVATGQPQHF
CDR3 DNA: TGTGCCTGGAGTGTTGCTACGGGGCAGCCCCAGCATTTT

clone size: NA
D gene: TRBD2
V gene: TRBV19
J gene: TRBJ2-1
CDR3 protein: CASSIPLAGGNEQFF
CDR3 DNA: TGTGCCAGTAGTATACCCCTAGCGGGAGGCAATGAGCAGTTCTTC

clone size: NA
D gene: NA
V gene: TRBV19
J gene: TRBJ2-2
CDR3 protein: CASRGTSNTGELFF
CDR3 DNA: TGTGCCAGTAGGGGGACTTCGAACACCGGGGAGCTGTTTTTT

clone size: NA
D gene: TRBD2
V gene: TRBV6-2/TRBV6-3
J gene: TRBJ2-7
CDR3 protein: CASSPSGTSYEQYF
CDR3 DNA: TGTGCCAGCAGTCCCTCGGGGACTAGCTACGAGCAGTACTTC

clone size: NA
D gene: TRBD2
V gene: TRBV7-6
J gene: TRBJ2-5
CDR3 protein: CASSLLAGAIQETQYF
CDR3 DNA: TGTGCCAGCAGCTTATTAGCGGGGGCAATCCAAGAGACCCAGTACTTC

clone size: NA
D gene: NA
V gene: TRBV11-2
J gene: TRBJ2-3
CDR3 protein: CARNPNTDTQYF
CDR3 DNA: TGTGCCAGAAATCCTAACACAGATACGCAGTATTTT

clone size: NA
D gene: NA
V gene: TRBV7-2
J gene: TRBJ1-2
CDR3 protein: CASSRTSYNYGYTF
CDR3 DNA: TGTGCCAGCAGCCGGACAAGTTATAACTATGGCTACACCTTC

clone size: NA
D gene: NA
V gene: TRBV7-9
J gene: TRBJ2-7
CDR3 protein: CASSPRTRGRGEQYF
CDR3 DNA: TGTGCCAGCAGCCCCCGGACCAGGGGAAGAGGCGAGCAGTACTTC

clone size: NA
D gene: TRBD1
V gene: TRBV2
J gene: TRBJ2-7
CDR3 protein: CASSEAPGTGGSEQYF
CDR3 DNA: TGTGCCAGCAGTGAAGCCCCCGGGACAGGGGGCTCCGAGCAGTACTTC

clone size: NA
D gene: NA
V gene: TRBV7-2
J gene: TRBJ1-3
CDR3 protein: CASSLRTAGNTIYF
CDR3 DNA: TGTGCCAGCAGCTTACGGACAGCTGGAAACACCATATATTTT

clone size: once
D gene: NA
V gene: TRBV7-9
J gene: TRBJ2-7
CDR3 protein: CASSLSNRVNEQYF
CDR3 DNA: TGTGCCAGCAGCTTGTCAAACAGGGTTAACGAGCAGTACTTC

clone size: NA
D gene: TRBD2
V gene: TRBV7-3
J gene: TRBJ2-1
CDR3 protein: CASSSKGAGGYNEQFF
CDR3 DNA: TGTGCCAGCAGCTCCAAGGGAGCGGGGGGCTACAATGAGCAGTTCTTC

clone size: few
D gene: TRBD1
V gene: TRBV28
J gene: TRBJ1-2
CDR3 protein: CASSLGGGQGFLLDGYTF
CDR3 DNA: TGTGCCAGCAGTTTGGGCGGGGGACAGGGGTTTTTATTAGATGGCTACACCTTC

clone size: NA
D gene: NA
V gene: TRBV5-6
J gene: TRBJ2-5
CDR3 protein: CASSRGHPRNQETQYF
CDR3 DNA: TGTGCCAGCAGCCGAGGACATCCTAGAAACCAAGAGACCCAGTACTTC

clone size: once
D gene: TRBD1
V gene: TRBV6-1
J gene: TRBJ1-4
CDR3 protein: CASSESLGQGAEKLFF
CDR3 DNA: TGTGCCAGCAGTGAATCCCTGGGACAGGGGGCAGAAAAACTGTTTTTT

clone size: NA
D gene: NA
V gene: TRBV28
J gene: TRBJ2-6
CDR3 protein: CATLFAGANVLTF
CDR3 DNA: TGTGCCACCCTGTTTGCTGGGGCCAACGTCCTGACTTTC

clone size: NA
D gene: TRBD2
V gene: TRBV7-9
J gene: TRBJ2-5
CDR3 protein: CASSLERLARGGIQETQYF
CDR3 DNA: TGTGCCAGCAGCTTAGAACGACTAGCGAGAGGGGGGATCCAAGAGACCCAGTACTTC

clone size: NA
D gene: TRBD1
V gene: TRBV2
J gene: TRBJ1-2
CDR3 protein: CASSRDRGRINYGYTF
CDR3 DNA: TGTGCCAGCAGCCGGGACAGGGGGCGGATCAACTATGGCTACACCTTC

clone size: NA
D gene: NA
V gene: TRBV6-2/TRBV6-3
J gene: TRBJ2-2
CDR3 protein: CASSYSSRDANTGELFF
CDR3 DNA: TGTGCCAGCAGTTACTCGAGCAGGGATGCGAACACCGGGGAGCTGTTTTTT

clone size: NA
D gene: NA
V gene: TRBV7-9
J gene: TRBJ1-1
CDR3 protein: CASSHKVGTPQAFF
CDR3 DNA: TGTGCCAGCAGCCATAAGGTGGGGACACCACAAGCTTTCTTT

clone size: once
D gene: NA
V gene: TRBV15
J gene: TRBJ2-5
CDR3 protein: CATSATVWGAEETQYF
CDR3 DNA: TGTGCCACCAGCGCCACCGTCTGGGGCGCCGAAGAGACCCAGTACTTC

clone size: NA
D gene: TRBD1
V gene: TRBV28
J gene: TRBJ1-2
CDR3 protein: CASSTLRQGKGYTF
CDR3 DNA: TGTGCCAGCAGTACCCTCCGACAGGGCAAGGGCTACACCTTC

clone size: once
D gene: TRBD1
V gene: TRBV5-4
J gene: TRBJ2-6
CDR3 protein: CASSIRQGSGANVLTF
CDR3 DNA: TGTGCCAGCAGCATCAGACAGGGCTCTGGGGCCAACGTCCTGACTTTC

clone size: NA
D gene: NA
V gene: TRBV28
J gene: TRBJ1-5
CDR3 protein: CASSLRQTYSNQPQHF
CDR3 DNA: TGTGCCAGCAGCCTCCGACAAACTTATAGCAATCAGCCCCAGCATTTT

clone size: NA
D gene: TRBD1
V gene: TRBV19
J gene: TRBJ1-1
CDR3 protein: CASSGGQGNTEAFF
CDR3 DNA: TGTGCCAGTAGTGGAGGACAGGGGAACACTGAAGCTTTCTTT

clone size: NA
D gene: TRBD2
V gene: TRBV7-8
J gene: TRBJ2-5
CDR3 protein: CASTPGGRETQYF
CDR3 DNA: TGTGCCAGCACCCCGGGGGGGAGAGAGACCCAGTACTTC

clone size: once
D gene: NA
V gene: TRBV5-1
J gene: TRBJ1-5
CDR3 protein: CASSLLSGSNQPQHF
CDR3 DNA: TGCGCCAGCAGCTTGTTAAGCGGTAGCAATCAGCCCCAGCATTTT

clone size: NA
D gene: TRBD2
V gene: TRBV4-1
J gene: TRBJ2-4
CDR3 protein: CASSQASGTSGSSRYF
CDR3 DNA: TGCGCCAGCAGCCAAGCGTCCGGGACTAGCGGGTCAAGCCGGTACTTC

clone size: NA
D gene: TRBD2
V gene: TRBV6-1
J gene: TRBJ2-3
CDR3 protein: CASSEYFGTSEFTDTQYF
CDR3 DNA: TGTGCCAGCAGTGAATATTTTGGGACTAGCGAATTCACAGATACGCAGTATTTT

clone size: NA
D gene: TRBD2
V gene: TRBV4-3
J gene: TRBJ2-1
CDR3 protein: CASSQEGASGGSVFF
CDR3 DNA: TGCGCCAGCAGCCAAGAGGGCGCTAGCGGGGGTTCAGTGTTCTTC

clone size: NA
D gene: NA
V gene: TRBV5-4
J gene: TRBJ1-1
CDR3 protein: CASSGASGRNTEAFF
CDR3 DNA: TGTGCCAGCAGCGGGGCGTCCGGGAGGAACACTGAAGCTTTCTTT

clone size: once
D gene: NA
V gene: TRBV7-9
J gene: TRBJ2-3
CDR3 protein: CASSISLDTDTQYF
CDR3 DNA: TGTGCCAGCAGCATCAGTCTAGACACAGATACGCAGTATTTT

clone size: NA
D gene: NA
V gene: TRBV3-1/TRBV3-2
J gene: TRBJ1-1
CDR3 protein: CASSQGKRERTEAFF
CDR3 DNA: TGTGCCAGCAGCCAAGGAAAAAGGGAGCGCACTGAAGCTTTCTTT

clone size: NA
D gene: NA
V gene: TRBV6-5
J gene: TRBJ1-2
CDR3 protein: CASSRGDVYGGYTF
CDR3 DNA: TGTGCCAGCAGCCGTGGTGACGTTTACGGGGGCTACACCTTC

clone size: NA
D gene: TRBD1
V gene: TRBV7-3
J gene: TRBJ2-2
CDR3 protein: CASSRQGAGTGELFF
CDR3 DNA: TGTGCCAGCAGCCGACAGGGGGCTGGCACCGGGGAGCTGTTTTTT

clone size: NA
D gene: TRBD1
V gene: TRBV4-1
J gene: TRBJ1-2
CDR3 protein: CASSQRQGDLYGYTF
CDR3 DNA: TGCGCCAGCAGCCAGCGACAGGGTGACCTCTATGGCTACACCTTC

clone size: NA
D gene: TRBD1
V gene: TRBV3-1/TRBV3-2
J gene: TRBJ1-6
CDR3 protein: CASSQGGQKRAPLHF
CDR3 DNA: TGTGCCAGCAGCCAAGGGGGACAGAAGAGAGCACCCCTCCACTTT

clone size: NA
D gene: NA
V gene: TRBV12-5
J gene: TRBJ2-3
CDR3 protein: CASGLGGSTDTQYF
CDR3 DNA: TGTGCTAGTGGTTTGGGAGGGAGCACAGATACGCAGTATTTT

clone size: NA
D gene: NA
V gene: TRBV4-2
J gene: TRBJ2-5
CDR3 protein: CASSLARGREWETQYF
CDR3 DNA: TGTGCCAGCAGCCTTGCTAGGGGCCGGGAGTGGGAGACCCAGTACTTC

clone size: NA
D gene: TRBD1
V gene: TRBV19
J gene: TRBJ1-3
CDR3 protein: CAAKRTGAGNTIYF
CDR3 DNA: TGTGCGGCGAAGCGGACAGGGGCTGGAAACACCATATATTTT

clone size: NA
D gene: TRBD1
V gene: TRBV9
J gene: TRBJ1-6
CDR3 protein: CASSQQGALTALHF
CDR3 DNA: TGTGCCAGCAGCCAACAGGGGGCGTTAACGGCCCTCCACTTT

clone size: NA
D gene: TRBD1
V gene: TRBV30
J gene: TRBJ1-2
CDR3 protein: CAWSVPGQGINYGYTF
CDR3 DNA: TGTGCCTGGAGTGTCCCGGGACAGGGGATTAACTATGGCTACACCTTC

clone size: NA
D gene: TRBD1
V gene: TRBV27
J gene: TRBJ2-2
CDR3 protein: CASGRQGPGELFF
CDR3 DNA: TGTGCCAGCGGCCGACAGGGACCCGGGGAGCTGTTTTTT

clone size: NA
D gene: TRBD2
V gene: TRBV3-1/TRBV3-2
J gene: TRBJ2-1
CDR3 protein: CASSPSLTSGRDNEQFF
CDR3 DNA: TGTGCCAGCAGCCCAAGCCTTACTAGCGGGAGGGACAATGAGCAGTTCTTC

clone size: once
D gene: NA
V gene: TRBV12-3/TRBV12-4
J gene: TRBJ1-1
CDR3 protein: CASSFSFQGQAFF
CDR3 DNA: TGTGCCAGCAGTTTTAGTTTCCAGGGCCAAGCTTTCTTT

clone size: NA
D gene: NA
V gene: TRBV7-2
J gene: TRBJ2-7
CDR3 protein: CASSASGGNSYEQYF
CDR3 DNA: TGTGCCAGCAGCGCCAGCGGCGGGAATTCCTACGAGCAGTACTTC

clone size: few
D gene: NA
V gene: TRBV28
J gene: TRBJ1-2
CDR3 protein: CASRSPGNYGYTF
CDR3 DNA: TGTGCCAGCAGGTCCCCGGGGAACTATGGCTACACCTTC

clone size: few
D gene: TRBD2
V gene: TRBV28
J gene: TRBJ2-1
CDR3 protein: CASRKAGVNEQFF
CDR3 DNA: TGTGCCAGCAGAAAAGCGGGAGTCAATGAGCAGTTCTTC

clone size: NA
D gene: TRBD2
V gene: TRBV6-5
J gene: TRBJ2-2
CDR3 protein: CASSYLAGVSGELFF
CDR3 DNA: TGTGCCAGCAGTTACCTAGCGGGAGTTAGCGGGGAGCTGTTTTTT

clone size: NA
D gene: NA
V gene: TRBV21-1
J gene: TRBJ1-2
CDR3 protein: CASSNFRGGYTF
CDR3 DNA: TGTGCCAGCAGCAATTTCAGGGGCGGCTACACCTTC